A selection of T cell receptor beta chains follows, all from one sample in a study of cytomegalovirus exposure and HLA in healthy donors. Generated by immunoSEQ multiplex PCR, the TCRdb table keeps only in-frame clones and is missing some. Altogether more than 90,000 clones are present, around 77% being singletons, with the ten largest covering approximately 8%. Sample: PBMCs. All receptors derive from a female donor in good health and CMV-seronegative. CDR3s include the opening cysteine and the closing phenylalanine or tryptophan. A D gene is named only where the DNA matches it firmly.

>TRBD2|TRBV2|TRBJ2-7
CASEAGVSSYEQYF
>.|TRBV6-6|TRBJ1-1
CASSIGGEGVNTEAFF
>.|TRBV28|TRBJ1-2
CASSSLTAYGYTF
>.|TRBV27|TRBJ1-1
CASSDTGYYFF
>TRBD1|TRBV11-3|TRBJ2-6
CASSLGTGAGANVLTF
>TRBD1|TRBV15|TRBJ2-2
CATSRDGGGTGNTGELFF
>.|TRBV6-1|TRBJ1-1
CASSEWQGHTEAFF
>.|TRBV18|TRBJ1-2
CASSPTYRQYYGYTF
>TRBD2|TRBV15|TRBJ2-5
CATSWRLAAIETQYF
>.|TRBV10-3|TRBJ2-7
CAISETGPYEQYF
>.|TRBV4-3|TRBJ1-2
CASSQVGANYGYTF
>.|TRBV11-2|TRBJ2-5
CASSFTLGRETQYF
>.|TRBV5-4|TRBJ2-1
CASSFYMGGLANEQFF
>.|TRBV19|TRBJ1-5
CASSMYRDMHF
>.|TRBV30|TRBJ1-5
CAWRLAGGNQPQHF
>.|TRBV2|TRBJ2-7
CASSPSYEQYF
>TRBD2|TRBV28|TRBJ2-1
CASRERGTYNEQFF
>.|TRBV5-1|TRBJ2-7
CASSLQGGSYEQYF
>TRBD1|TRBV6-6|TRBJ1-2
CASSPTLGQYYGYTF
>.|TRBV11-2|TRBJ2-1
CASSLDESFGGREQFF
>TRBD1|TRBV5-1|TRBJ1-5
CASSLTGGSQPQHF
>.|TRBV19|TRBJ2-2
CASSIARRWGELFF
>.|TRBV9|TRBJ1-2
CASSVGAGTTGGYTF
>TRBD1|TRBV19|TRBJ1-2
CASTRQGTSHGYTF
>TRBD2|TRBV9|TRBJ2-2
CASSARLAGGQNTGELFF
>TRBD1|TRBV7-9|TRBJ1-1
CASSNRDRDTEAFF
>.|TRBV6-5|TRBJ1-3
CASRSTGNTIYF
>.|TRBV29-1|TRBJ1-1
CSVVRKLMNTEAFF
>TRBD1|TRBV29-1|TRBJ1-5
CSVAGTEYNQPQHF
>.|TRBV18|TRBJ1-3
CASSTGLHGNTIYF
>TRBD1|TRBV30|TRBJ2-7
CAWSVGQGIFEQYF
>.|TRBV6-6|TRBJ2-7
CASSYLGQNYEQYF
>.|TRBV5-6|TRBJ2-7
CASSDEGGGRLGEQYF
>.|TRBV18|TRBJ1-5
CASSLGGDSNQPQHF
>.|TRBV6-1|TRBJ2-7
CASAPYTTDEQYF
>.|TRBV5-1|TRBJ1-2
CASSLELRYGYTF
>TRBD2|TRBV7-3|TRBJ2-3
CASSHSSGGGRDTQYF
>TRBD2|TRBV11-3|TRBJ2-1
CASSSWTSGYNEQFF
>TRBD1|TRBV18|TRBJ1-5
CASSPGQASNQPQHF
>.|TRBV27|TRBJ1-5
CASSYRDNQPQHF
>TRBD2|TRBV9|TRBJ2-3
CASSVGPGTSRSTDTQYF
>.|TRBV18|TRBJ1-3
CASSPGRGVNTIYF
>.|TRBV2|TRBJ1-6
CASSDSAHSSSYNSPLHF
>TRBD2|TRBV29-1|TRBJ2-2
CSVGLGLGGTGELFF